This T cell receptor beta chain appears in the sequencing data of a study of shared clonotypes between healthy human individuals. The study, taken as a whole, reports: Estimated richness was generally greater in naive than memory subsets.

Naive CD4+ cells were CD45RA-selected; the remaining cells were memory. Germline V lookup: CDR1 SGHRS, CDR2 YFSETQ. The CDR3 has 15 residues. V dropped 4 bases and J dropped 1 base, with 11 bases sitting between them. TCRdb's table, derived via immunoSEQ multiplex PCR, lists solely in-frame clones and lacks some. The sample has 800,000 to 1,200,000 clones, more than 75% seen once. A note on this clone: Its antigen is undetermined.

This sequence originates from a man aged 18 to 29 in good health. Some clones in this sample may be carry-over from other donors' samples. The specimen sequenced was memory CD4+ T cells from PBMCs. Subset noted: CD45RA-negative fraction. The chain is built from TRBV5-1 and TRBJ2-2; no clear D gene. The CDR3 spells CASSLLSRNTGELFF. The CDR3 nucleotides read TGCGCCAGCAGCCTACTTTCTAGGAACACCGGGGAGCTGTTTTTT.